Listed below are T cell receptor beta chains from one sample, sequenced in a study of T cell responses to AZD1222 COVID-19 vaccine. The protocol was immunoSEQ multiplex PCR, while the TCRdb copy is restricted to in-frame clones and leaves out a portion. The sample comprises 110,000 or so clones, about 91% of which are singletons, and roughly two fifths rests with the top ten. This sample comprised peripheral blood, obtained 28 days after the second AZD1222 dose. The receptor set was obtained from an adult who received the AZD1222 COVID-19 vaccine. Both conserved end residues are part of each CDR3. Each record gives: clone size, V gene, D gene, J gene, CDR3 DNA, CDR3 protein. D genes are given only for firm matches. Part of the rows lack a size; the others show once, few, many or a class for expanded clones.

.	TRBV7-3	.	TRBJ2-1	TGTGCCAGCAGCTTACTAATGAGCTATGAGCAGTTCTTC	CASSLLMSYEQFF
.	TRBV10-1	.	TRBJ2-5	TGCGCCAGCATGCGGGCCGGCGGGGAGACCCAGTACTTC	CASMRAGGETQYF
.	TRBV25-1	TRBD2	TRBJ2-7	TGTGCCAGCAGTCCACTAGCGGGAGCCTACGAGCAGTACTTC	CASSPLAGAYEQYF
.	TRBV28	.	TRBJ1-3	TGTGCCAGCACCAAGGGGGGGGCATCGCGCGGAAACACCATATATTTT	CASTKGGASRGNTIYF
.	TRBV30	.	TRBJ2-1	TGTGCCTGGAGTGTACGGTCGGGAGCGTCCAATGAGCAGTTCTTC	CAWSVRSGASNEQFF
.	TRBV29-1	.	TRBJ1-2	TGCAGCGTTGAAGTCGACCAATCTAACTATGGCTACACCTTC	CSVEVDQSNYGYTF
.	TRBV3-1/TRBV3-2	TRBD1	TRBJ2-1	TGTGCCAGCAGACCTCCAGTACGGGACAGGGTCTATCAGGGGGCTGAGGGTTCCCATGAGCAGTTCTTC	CASRPPVRDRVYQGAEGSHEQFF
.	TRBV6-2/TRBV6-3	TRBD1	TRBJ2-4	TGTGCCAGCAGTCTACCGACAGGGATCGTTCAGTACTTC	CASSLPTGIVQYF
.	TRBV5-1	TRBD2	TRBJ2-7	TGCGCCAGCAGCTTGGGGGGACTAGCGGGAGAAGGGGAGCAGTACTTC	CASSLGGLAGEGEQYF
once	TRBV7-3	TRBD2	TRBJ2-3	TGTGCCAGCAGCTTACAGGGAGGGGATACGCAGTATTTT	CASSLQGGDTQYF
.	TRBV5-1	.	TRBJ1-1	TGCGCCAGCAGCTTGGTGGCAGGTTTGACTGAAGCTTTCTTT	CASSLVAGLTEAFF
.	TRBV10-3	.	TRBJ2-5	TGTGCCATCAGTACCGGAGTCCGGGGAGAGACCCAGTACTTC	CAISTGVRGETQYF
.	TRBV2	.	TRBJ1-4	TGTGCCAGCAGTGAATTGTTAGGGGGAAAACTGTTTTTT	CASSELLGGKLFF
once	TRBV28	.	TRBJ2-3	TGTGCCAGCAGTTCCGGCACAGATACGCAGTATTTT	CASSSGTDTQYF
.	TRBV3-1/TRBV3-2	.	TRBJ2-1	TGTGCCAGCAGCCAACAAGGGAATGAGCAGTTCTTC	CASSQQGNEQFF
.	TRBV5-8	.	TRBJ2-7	TGTGCCAGCAGCTGGGGCGAGCGAGGCGAGCAGTACTTC	CASSWGERGEQYF
few	TRBV11-2	TRBD2	TRBJ2-7	TGTGCCAGCAGCTCGCTAGGCAGCAGCGGGAGCTCCTACGAGCAGTACTTC	CASSSLGSSGSSYEQYF
.	TRBV4-3	.	TRBJ1-2	TGCGCCAGCAGCCAAGGAGGGAACAGTCAAGGCTACACCTTC	CASSQGGNSQGYTF
.	TRBV19	.	TRBJ2-7	TGTGCCAGTAAGGGGACGCCGAGCTCCTACGAGCAGTACTTC	CASKGTPSSYEQYF
few	TRBV6-4	.	TRBJ2-2	TGTGCCAGCAGTGACTCGGCAGGGGAAACCGGGGAGCTGTTTTTT	CASSDSAGETGELFF
.	TRBV6-5	TRBD1	TRBJ1-1	TGTGCCAGCAGGAAGGGGACAGTGAACACTGAAGCTTTCTTT	CASRKGTVNTEAFF
.	TRBV19	TRBD2	TRBJ2-2	TGTGCCAGTAGTATTGGACTAGCGGGACAGACCGGGGAGCTGTTTTTT	CASSIGLAGQTGELFF
.	TRBV9	TRBD2	TRBJ2-1	TGTGCCAGCAGCGTAGCTCCGGGACTAGCGTATAGTGAGCAGTTCTTC	CASSVAPGLAYSEQFF
few	TRBV7-9	.	TRBJ1-1	TGTGCCAGCAGCTCCATCAAAGACACTGAAGCTTTCTTT	CASSSIKDTEAFF
few	TRBV28	.	TRBJ1-2	TGTGCCAGCAGAAGTACTGGGGGAGACTATGGCTACACCTTC	CASRSTGGDYGYTF
once	TRBV7-6	TRBD1	TRBJ1-3	TGTGCCAGTCAGGGGGTCGGAAACACCATATATTTT	CASQGVGNTIYF
.	TRBV28	.	TRBJ2-7	TGTGCCAGCAGTTTTTGGACTAACAACTACGAGCAGTACTTC	CASSFWTNNYEQYF
.	TRBV6-5	.	TRBJ2-1	TGTGCCAGCAGTTACACGGACGGGCGTAATGAGCAGTTCTTC	CASSYTDGRNEQFF
few	TRBV4-1	TRBD2	TRBJ2-7	TGCGCCAGCAGCCAACCCACTACCGGGAGGTTCCTCTCCTACGAGCAGTACTTC	CASSQPTTGRFLSYEQYF
.	TRBV19	.	TRBJ1-6	TGTGCCAGTAGTGTCGCGTGGGCAGGAGGATCACCCCTCCACTTT	CASSVAWAGGSPLHF
.	TRBV2	.	TRBJ1-2	TGTGCCAGCAGCCCGGACAGCTATGGCTACACCTTC	CASSPDSYGYTF
.	TRBV28	.	TRBJ2-1	TGTGCCAGCAGTTCTAGGCGGGTGGGGAAGAAAATGGGCAATGAGCAGTTCTTC	CASSSRRVGKKMGNEQFF
.	TRBV11-2	.	TRBJ1-1	TGTGCCAGCAGCGGGGGACTGAACACTGAAGCTTTCTTT	CASSGGLNTEAFF
.	TRBV4-2	.	TRBJ2-7	TGTGCCAGCAGCCAATCGAGGGGGGCTTACGGGGAGCAGTACTTC	CASSQSRGAYGEQYF
.	TRBV30	.	TRBJ1-1	TGTGCCTGGAACGTCCGCCCAGAATTGTATGCTTTCTTT	CAWNVRPELYAFF
.	TRBV11-2	.	TRBJ2-3	TGTGCCAGCATGCTAGGGGGGAGCACAGATACGCAGTATTTT	CASMLGGSTDTQYF
.	TRBV7-3	TRBD1	TRBJ2-1	TGTGCCAGCAGCCAAGGCGGGACAGGGTCTAGACAGTTCTTC	CASSQGGTGSRQFF
.	TRBV10-3	.	TRBJ2-7	TGTGCCATCAGGGACGGGCTGGGGGAGCAGTACTTC	CAIRDGLGEQYF
.	TRBV6-5	.	TRBJ2-7	TGTGCCAGCAAGGGTGTACAAATCTCCTACGAGCAGTACTTC	CASKGVQISYEQYF
.	TRBV25-1	.	TRBJ1-6	TGTGCCAGCAGTGCCCCCCCCCGGAACTTT	CASSAPPRNF
once	TRBV7-3	TRBD1	TRBJ1-1	TGTGCCAGCAGCTTACTGGCAGGGGGGAACACTGAAGCTTTCTTT	CASSLLAGGNTEAFF
.	TRBV15	.	TRBJ1-3	TGTGCCACCAGCAGAGGCATGACCGGGGGGGCCTCTGGAAACACCATATATTTT	CATSRGMTGGASGNTIYF
.	TRBV5-6	TRBD2	TRBJ2-3	TGTGCCAGCAAAACTGCGGGAGAGGGAGATACGCAGTATTTT	CASKTAGEGDTQYF
once	TRBV28	.	TRBJ2-5	TGTGCCAGCAGTTTACGGGAGACCCAGTACTTC	CASSLRETQYF
few	TRBV18	TRBD1	TRBJ1-3	TGTGCCAGCTCACCATGGGGACAGTCCGAGGGAAACACCATATATTTT	CASSPWGQSEGNTIYF
.	TRBV28	TRBD1	TRBJ2-7	TGTGCCAGCAGTTCCCCCAACAGGGGGCCGAACGAGCAGTACTTC	CASSSPNRGPNEQYF
.	TRBV4-1	.	TRBJ2-3	TGCGCCAGCAGCCACCTAAAGGGGGACGATCGCACAGATACGCAGTATTTT	CASSHLKGDDRTDTQYF
.	TRBV6-2/TRBV6-3	TRBD2	TRBJ2-1	TGTGCCAGCAGTTACTGGACCGGGACTAGCGGTCACAATGAGCAGTTCTTC	CASSYWTGTSGHNEQFF
.	TRBV3-1/TRBV3-2	.	TRBJ1-1	TGTGCCAGCAGCCAAGCAGGGTTTGTCGCTGAAGCTTTCTTT	CASSQAGFVAEAFF
.	TRBV24-1	.	TRBJ2-7	TGTGCCACCGGGGCCGGAGAGGCTTACGAGCAGTACTTC	CATGAGEAYEQYF
.	TRBV9	.	TRBJ1-5	TGTGCCAGCAGCTCCGACAGGAATCAGCCCCAGCATTTT	CASSSDRNQPQHF
.	TRBV5-1	TRBD1	TRBJ2-3	TGCGCCAGCAGCCCCGGACAGGGATCAGATACGCAGTATTTT	CASSPGQGSDTQYF
once	TRBV6-5	TRBD1	TRBJ2-7	TGTGCCAGCAGTTTGTTACAGGGGTCCTACGAGCAGTACTTC	CASSLLQGSYEQYF
.	TRBV9	.	TRBJ2-3	TGTGCCAGCAGCGCCGAAGGGGGGAGCACAGATACGCAGTATTTT	CASSAEGGSTDTQYF